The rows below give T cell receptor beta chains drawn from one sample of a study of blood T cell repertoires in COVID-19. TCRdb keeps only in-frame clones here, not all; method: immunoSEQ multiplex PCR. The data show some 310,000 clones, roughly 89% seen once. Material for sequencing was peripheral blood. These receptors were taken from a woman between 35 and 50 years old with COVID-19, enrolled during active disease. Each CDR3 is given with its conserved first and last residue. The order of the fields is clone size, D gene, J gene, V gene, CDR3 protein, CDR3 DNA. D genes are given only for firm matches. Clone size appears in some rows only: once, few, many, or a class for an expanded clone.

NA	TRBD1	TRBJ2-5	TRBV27	CASTLLTGGSGETQYF	TGTGCCAGCACCCTACTTACAGGGGGCAGCGGAGAGACCCAGTACTTC
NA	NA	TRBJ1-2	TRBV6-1	CASSETQGNYGYTF	TGTGCCAGCAGTGAGACGCAGGGCAACTATGGCTACACCTTC
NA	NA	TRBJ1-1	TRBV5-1	CASSSLLPSTEAFF	TGCGCCAGCAGCTCCCTACTACCCTCCACTGAAGCTTTCTTT
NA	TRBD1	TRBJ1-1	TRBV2	CASTRQGAMDTEAFF	TGTGCCAGCACTAGACAGGGGGCTATGGACACTGAAGCTTTCTTT
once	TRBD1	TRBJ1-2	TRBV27	CASSSTGAGGYTF	TGTGCCAGCAGTTCAACAGGGGCAGGCGGCTACACCTTC
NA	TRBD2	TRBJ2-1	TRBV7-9	CASSFPGLAGLNEQFF	TGTGCCAGCAGCTTCCCGGGACTAGCGGGACTAAATGAGCAGTTCTTC
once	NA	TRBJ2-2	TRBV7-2	CASSLVESGELFF	TGTGCCAGCAGCTTAGTAGAATCCGGGGAGCTGTTTTTT
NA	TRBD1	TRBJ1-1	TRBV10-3	CATTGTGGIGTEAFF	TGTGCCACCACCGGGACAGGGGGCATAGGCACTGAAGCTTTCTTT
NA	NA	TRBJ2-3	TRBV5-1	CASREKTSSTDTQYF	TGCGCCAGCAGGGAAAAGACAAGCTCCACAGATACGCAGTATTTT
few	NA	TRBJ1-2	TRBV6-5	CASSSAGFGYTF	TGTGCCAGCAGCTCGGCAGGGTTTGGCTACACCTTC
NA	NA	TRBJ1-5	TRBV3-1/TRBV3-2	CASSQGGGDQPQHF	TGTGCCAGCAGCCAAGGAGGGGGGGACCAGCCCCAGCATTTT
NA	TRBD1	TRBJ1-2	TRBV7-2	CATPGEDRVNGYTF	TGTGCCACCCCCGGTGAGGACAGGGTTAATGGCTACACCTTC
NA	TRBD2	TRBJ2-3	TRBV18	CASSPRPRLADTDTQYF	TGTGCCAGCTCACCACGTCCTCGGCTAGCGGACACAGATACGCAGTATTTT
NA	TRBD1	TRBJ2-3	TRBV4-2	CASSQDSRDRGRTDTQYF	TGTGCCAGCAGCCAAGACTCACGGGACAGGGGGAGAACAGATACGCAGTATTTT
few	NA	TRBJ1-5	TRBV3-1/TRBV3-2	CASSQATGSSNQPQHF	TGTGCCAGCAGCCAAGCTACAGGGTCTAGTAATCAGCCCCAGCATTTT
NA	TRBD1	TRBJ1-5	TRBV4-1	CASSQTGGGADQPQHF	TGCGCCAGCAGCCAGACAGGGGGAGGAGCAGATCAGCCCCAGCATTTT
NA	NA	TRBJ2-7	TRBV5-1	CASSLRGDYEQYF	TGCGCCAGCAGCTTGAGGGGCGACTACGAGCAGTACTTC
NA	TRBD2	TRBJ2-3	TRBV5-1	CASSAGTSGSHTDTQYF	TGCGCCAGCAGCGCCGGGACTAGCGGGAGCCACACAGATACGCAGTATTTT
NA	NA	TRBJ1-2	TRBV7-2	CASSLAGSLIGYGYTF	TGTGCCAGCAGCTTGGCCGGGAGCTTAATTGGCTATGGCTACACCTTC
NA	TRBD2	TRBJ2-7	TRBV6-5	CATLGLVPYEQYF	TGTGCCACTCTGGGACTAGTGCCCTACGAGCAGTACTTC
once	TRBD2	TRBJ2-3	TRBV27	CASSRTSARTDTQYF	TGTGCCAGCTCCCGGACTAGCGCGAGAACAGATACGCAGTATTTT